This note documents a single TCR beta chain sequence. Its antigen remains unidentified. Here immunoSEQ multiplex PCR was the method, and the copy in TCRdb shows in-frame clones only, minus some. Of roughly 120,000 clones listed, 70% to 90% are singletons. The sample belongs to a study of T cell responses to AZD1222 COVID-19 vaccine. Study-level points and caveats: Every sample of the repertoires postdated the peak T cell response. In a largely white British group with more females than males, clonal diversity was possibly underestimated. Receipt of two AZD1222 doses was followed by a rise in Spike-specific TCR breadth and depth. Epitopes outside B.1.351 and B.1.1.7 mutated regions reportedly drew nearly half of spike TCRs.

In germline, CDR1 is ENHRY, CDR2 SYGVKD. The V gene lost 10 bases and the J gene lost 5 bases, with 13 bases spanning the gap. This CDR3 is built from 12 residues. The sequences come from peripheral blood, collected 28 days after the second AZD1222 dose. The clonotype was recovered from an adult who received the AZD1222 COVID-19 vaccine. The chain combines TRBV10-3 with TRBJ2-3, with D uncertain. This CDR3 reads CATQLKGDTQYF. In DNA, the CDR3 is TGTGCCACCCAGCTGAAGGGAGATACGCAGTATTTT.